Shown below are 14 T cell receptor beta chains from a single sample sequenced in a study of T cell changes during pregnancy in multiple sclerosis. Only in-frame clones appear in the TCRdb table, and some are missing; sequencing was by immunoSEQ multiplex PCR. Of about 31,000 clones listed, under 95% were seen once; the top ten hold 0.41%. Source: CD4+ T cells from peripheral blood mononuclear cells, taken in the second trimester of pregnancy. Receptors originate from a female donor with multiple sclerosis, enrolled in a pregnancy study.

In its sample, this clone was seen once. J is TRBJ2-7 and V is TRBV11-2; the D gene is possibly TRBD2 (6 bases). Germline V gives CDR1 SGHAT, CDR2 FQNNGV. Trimming shortened V by 5 bases and J by 4 bases, and 18 bases separated the two germline ends. The CDR3 is 15 amino acids. CDR3 nucleotides: TGTGCCAGCAGCCTAGGCGGGACGGGGAGATACGAGCAGTACTTC. Residues: CASSLGGTGRYEQYF.

The chain uses TRBV7-9 and TRBJ1-1; D gene uncertain. Germline CDR1 SEHNR, CDR2 FQNEAQ (reference sequence). This CDR3 has 15 residues. The ends were cut back, 5 bases at V and 1 base at J, with 14 bases in the middle. CDR3 residues: CASSPPPGRNTEAFF. The CDR3, as DNA: TGTGCCAGCAGCCCCCCGCCAGGTCGGAACACTGAAGCTTTCTTT.

The sample holds a few counts of this clone. The chain has TRBV11-1 and TRBJ1-1, with TRBD1 matching over 9 bases. This CDR3 has 14 amino acids. CDR1 is SGHAT, CDR2 FQDESV, per germline (reference sequence). V shed 6 bases and J 3 bases; nucleotides not matched to a gene: 5. CDR3 amino acids: CASRVDRGDTEAFF. CDR3 in DNA: TGTGCCAGCAGAGTCGACAGGGGGGACACTGAAGCTTTCTTT. The full variable domain, in which reference TRBV11-1 and TRBJ1-1 provide the parts outside the CDR3, is EAEVAQSPRYKITEKSQAVAFWCDPISGHATLYWYRQILGQGPELLVQFQDESVVDDSQLPKDRFSAERLKGVDSTLKIQPAELGDSAMYLCASRVDRGDTEAFFGQGTRLTVV.

V is TRBV7-2 and J is TRBJ2-3, with 7 nucleotides matching TRBD2. The junction had 6 bases not matched to a gene; V was cut back by 4 bases and J by 5 bases. The CDR3 extends over 14 amino acids. CDR1 is SGHTA and CDR2 is FQGNSA in the germline V gene. The CDR3 DNA reads as TGTGCCAGCAGCTGGGGGGGAGCGGGAGATACGCAGTATTTT. This encodes CASSWGGAGDTQYF. Drawing the rest from reference TRBV7-2 and TRBJ2-3, the complete variable domain is GAGVSQSPSNKVTEKGKDVELRCDPISGHTALYWYRQSLGQGLEFLIYFQGNSAPDKSGLPSDRFSAERTGGSVSTLTIQRTQQEDSAVYLCASSWGGAGDTQYFGPGTRLTVL.

This clone was seen a single time. The chain couples TRBV5-1 to TRBJ2-7; TRBD1 matches at 7 bases. With 4 bases clipped from V and 2 bases from J, the junction kept 12 bases outside the gene matches. The CDR3 has 16 residues. From germline, CDR1 is SGHRS and CDR2 YFSETQ. This CDR3 is CASSLGPRQGPYEQYF. For the CDR3, the DNA is TGCGCCAGCAGCCTTGGGCCTCGACAGGGACCCTACGAGCAGTACTTC.

The chain carries TRBV7-2 and TRBJ2-1; D remains ambiguous. The CDR3 runs to 19 residues. V was clipped by 2 bases and J by 4 bases, with 24 bases between them. In germline, CDR1 is SGHTA, CDR2 FQGNSA. CDR3 amino acids: CASSLRFGRSSQIYNEQFF. CDR3 in DNA: TGTGCCAGCAGCTTAAGGTTCGGTCGGAGCAGTCAAATTTACAATGAGCAGTTCTTC.

The chain is built from TRBV4-3 and TRBJ2-7, with TRBD2 identical over 7 bases. Unmatched junction bases numbered 8, after V lost 2 bases and J lost 7 bases. Germline V gene lookup returns CDR1 LGHNA and CDR2 YSLEER. This CDR3 spans 14 amino acids. The CDR3 spells CASSQHRLAGEQYF. The CDR3 DNA reads TGCGCCAGCAGCCAACATCGACTAGCTGGAGAGCAGTACTTC.

The V and J genes are TRBV12-5 and TRBJ2-2; D is perhaps TRBD2 (7 bases). CDR1 and CDR2 from the germline V gene are LGHNT and FRNRAP. V lost 7 bases and J 2 bases, leaving 23 bases between the germline ends. The CDR3 is 18 residues long. Here the CDR3 reads CASEIQGKRESNTGELFF. In DNA form, the CDR3 reads TGTGCTAGTGAGATACAGGGAAAGCGGGAATCTAACACCGGGGAGCTGTTTTTT.

The chain uses TRBV6-5 and TRBJ1-4; a weak D match, TRBD1 (6 bases). With 4 bases removed from V and 0 bases from J, the gap between germline ends came to 12 bases. Germline V lookup: CDR1 MNHEY, CDR2 SVGAGI. CDR3 length: 16 residues. CDR3 nucleotides: TGTGCCAGCAGTTCCCTAGGGGGGGCAACTAATGAAAAACTGTTTTTT. Its protein product is CASSSLGGATNEKLFF.

This chain links TRBV20-1 with TRBJ1-2, with 7 nucleotides matching TRBD1. The CDR3 has 11 amino acids. Trimming took 3 bases from V and 8 from J; bases not matched to a gene: 3. Germline CDR1 is DFQATT and CDR2 is SNEGSKA (reference sequence). DNA of the CDR3: TGCAGTGCTAGGCAGGGGGAAGGCTACACCTTC. Translated, it gives CSARQGEGYTF.

The chain couples TRBV7-8 to TRBJ2-1, with 10 bases matching TRBD1. The CDR3 contains 16 residues. Germline V CDR1 and CDR2: SGHVS, FQNEAQ. J lost 7 bases, V lost 0 bases, and 6 bases had no gene match. This CDR3 reads CASSLARTGGRNEQFF. The CDR3 region has the DNA TGTGCCAGCAGCTTAGCCAGGACAGGGGGTCGTAATGAGCAGTTCTTC.

The chain employs TRBV9 and TRBJ1-5, with D possibly being TRBD1 (6 bases). With 3 bases removed from V and 6 bases from J, the gap between germline ends came to 10 bases. Germline V gene sequence: CDR1 SGDLS, CDR2 YYNGEE. The CDR3 length is 13 residues. CDR3 sequence (DNA): TGTGCCAGCAGCGAGGGGGTTAGTCAGCCCCAGCATTTT. It encodes CASSEGVSQPQHF.

The genes are TRBV10-3 and TRBJ2-3, with a tentative D call TRBD2 (7 bases). CDR1 is ENHRY, CDR2 SYGVKD, per germline. This CDR3 has 17 amino acids. V was cut by 6 bases and J by 4 bases, with 23 bases left in between. CDR3 loop: CAISLGTNAKGADTQYF. CDR3 nucleotide sequence: TGTGCCATCAGCCTGGGGACTAATGCAAAGGGGGCAGATACGCAGTATTTT.

This chain joins TRBV7-8 and TRBJ1-4; a weak D match, TRBD1 (6 bases). Trimming left V 5 bases short and J 5 bases short, with 18 bases between. Germline V gene sequence: CDR1 SGHVS, CDR2 FQNEAQ. The CDR3 has 16 residues. In DNA form, the CDR3 reads TGTGCCAGCAGCCCGAGGCAGGGCAGGGGCAATGAAAAACTGTTTTTT. This encodes CASSPRQGRGNEKLFF.